Listed below are T cell receptor beta chains from one sample, sequenced in a study of T cell repertoires in cytomegalovirus infection. TCRdb re-called the reads through MiXCR, storing one row per CDR3 protein. Of about 190,000 distinct CDR3 sequences in the sample, about 28% were seen once. Material for sequencing was PBMCs. These receptors were collected from a human donor in good health (CMV status not recorded). Some clones in this sample may be carry-over from other donors' samples. Both conserved end residues are trimmed from each CDR3.

V gene	J gene	CDR3 protein
TRBV10-3	TRBJ1-3	AIRQPSGNTIY
TRBV11-2	TRBJ2-7	ASSIQGVAKEQY
TRBV7-8	TRBJ2-1	ASSSTGGRNEQF
TRBV5-4	TRBJ2-7	ASSYDRAYEQY
TRBV15	TRBJ1-4	ATSRLGTGTINEKLF
TRBV7-3	TRBJ2-3	ASSLSSGNTDTQY
TRBV11-3	TRBJ2-3	ASSFGSRDTDTQY
TRBV6-5	TRBJ2-7	ASSRAATNPSLSYEQY
TRBV7-2	TRBJ2-1	ASSRDTYNELF
TRBV7-2	TRBJ2-5	AGKGGGEETQY
TRBV9	TRBJ2-7	ASSAGLGQYEQY
TRBV7-2	TRBJ1-2	ASSLEFPGRGYT
TRBV6-5	TRBJ1-2	ASSRTASNYGYT
TRBV27	TRBJ1-6	ASLSGSSPLH
TRBV20-1	TRBJ1-1	SARDLGNFGAF
TRBV29-1	TRBJ2-5	SVEQGQETQY
TRBV4-2	TRBJ2-5	ASSQKGWNREEETQY
TRBV20-1	TRBJ2-3	SARDPWEIAGPADTQY
TRBV7-4	TRBJ1-5	ASSPTGMGQPQH
TRBV10-3	TRBJ2-3	AISESRLAEADTQY
TRBV5-1	TRBJ2-5	ASSLGQLQETQY
TRBV7-2	TRBJ1-3	ASSSLGNTIY
TRBV6-1	TRBJ1-2	ASSEKGHNYGYT
TRBV7-3	TRBJ2-7	ASSLQNEQY
TRBV11-2	TRBJ2-1	ASSVLGGGSSYNEQF
TRBV2	TRBJ1-3	ASRAPGTANTIY
TRBV2	TRBJ2-2	ASSEAGTGKDGELF
TRBV2	TRBJ2-1	ASSEDNRVVNEQF
TRBV12-3/TRBV12-4	TRBJ1-2	ASNNGQVRFGSGYT
TRBV5-1	TRBJ2-5	ASSFRPRTGRSETQY
TRBV7-9	TRBJ1-2	ASSSATGHNYGYT
TRBV7-8	TRBJ1-6	ASSPQGRPLH
TRBV4-2	TRBJ2-3	ASSQDASKNTQY
TRBV7-2	TRBJ2-1	ASSSRSTSYNEQF
TRBV7-4	TRBJ2-7	ASSPRGEADYEQY
TRBV7-3	TRBJ2-3	ASSSALSGTGGTDTQY
TRBV7-4	TRBJ1-2	ASSLIAYGYT
TRBV20-1	TRBJ1-1	SAPVTGKIEAF
TRBV6-5	TRBJ2-1	ASSYSKGNEQF
TRBV3-1	TRBJ2-1	ASSVSVATFNEQF
TRBV12-3/TRBV12-4	TRBJ2-1	ASSIPAPPEQF
TRBV7-2	TRBJ1-5	ASSAFSGYSNQPQH
TRBV12-3/TRBV12-4	TRBJ2-5	ASSSNWETQY
TRBV9	TRBJ1-2	ASSAAPTGAIPFYGYT
TRBV7-6	TRBJ2-7	ASSSPGTGFDEQY
TRBV5-5	TRBJ1-1	ASSWGSGRVNTEAF
TRBV12-3/TRBV12-4	TRBJ2-6	ASSRQGAPSGANVLT
TRBV25-1	TRBJ2-2	ASSRQGTATGELF